A selection of T cell receptor beta chains follows, all from one sample in a study of glioma-infiltrating T cells after dendritic cell vaccination. Clones were sequenced by immunoSEQ multiplex PCR, and TCRdb holds only the in-frame ones, with some missing. The sample lists about 46,000 clones; approximately 91% were seen once. Here the sequenced sample was blood, taken after dendritic cell vaccination. These receptors all stem from a human donor with glioblastoma. CDR3s include the opening cysteine and the closing phenylalanine or tryptophan.

cdr3_aa j_call v_call
CASSFNRGYQETQYF TRBJ2-5 TRBV5-4
CASSVLSSPSDEQFF TRBJ2-1 TRBV9
CASSLASGGAGDTQYF TRBJ2-3 TRBV5-1
CASSQEGGGVKTQYF TRBJ2-5 TRBV4-1
CASSLVGPSGGEQFF TRBJ2-1 TRBV7-2
CASSLTSGSGTDTQYF TRBJ2-3 TRBV7-9
CASSPGLNDIQYF TRBJ2-4 TRBV18
CASSFRVGAYNEQFF TRBJ2-1 TRBV18
CASSLVGGGGSYEQYF TRBJ2-7 TRBV11-2
CASRATGGSGGYTF TRBJ1-2 TRBV6-5
CASSPLRGNTIYF TRBJ1-3 TRBV27
CASSFTGQGSNQPQHF TRBJ1-5 TRBV28
CASSPLPTGPGYTF TRBJ1-2 TRBV5-6
CSGRTSVETQYF TRBJ2-5 TRBV29-1
CAISELQGAQAGELFF TRBJ2-2 TRBV10-3
CATSRGLGETQYF TRBJ2-5 TRBV15
CASSQDWYLWLATTQDGTQYF TRBJ2-5 TRBV14
CASSVAGTGPLREQFF TRBJ2-1 TRBV9
CASSIGRHVEQYF TRBJ2-7 TRBV19
CAIGQNTEAFF TRBJ1-1 TRBV10-3
CASRVRGGGQDTQYF TRBJ2-3 TRBV5-4
CASSALQGRLHSF TRBJ1-2 TRBV19
CASTKVEEDDSNQPQHF TRBJ1-5 TRBV21-1
CASRQEEGAAGEAFF TRBJ1-1 TRBV6-4
CASSLVSGTSPYNEQFF TRBJ2-1 TRBV7-6
CASSFDSYRVQFF TRBJ2-1 TRBV5-1
CASSLLAGGLNEQFF TRBJ2-1 TRBV14
CASSVEGTGSYGYTF TRBJ1-2 TRBV9
CATSSAGFDYGYTF TRBJ1-2 TRBV15
CASSQPLAGDDTQYF TRBJ2-3 TRBV5-1
CASTNLAGGPGELFF TRBJ2-2 TRBV27
CASSPEQTYEQYF TRBJ2-7 TRBV18
CASSLRRDEQFF TRBJ2-1 TRBV4-1
CASSVEAGGRRNVGELFF TRBJ2-2 TRBV9
CASSPPGLASYEQYF TRBJ2-7 TRBV27
CASNDGGSGYTF TRBJ1-2 TRBV2
CASLAGAGSGNTIYF TRBJ1-3 TRBV28
CASSLDGVYGYTF TRBJ1-2 TRBV5-4
CASTPWDRKYF TRBJ2-7 TRBV5-8
CASSPGLRGYTF TRBJ1-2 TRBV28
CASSLRYRDHYGYTF TRBJ1-2 TRBV7-2
CAISVSRPENTGELFF TRBJ2-2 TRBV10-3
CASSSGGMAYEQYF TRBJ2-7 TRBV5-5
CASSFLREGNQPQHF TRBJ1-5 TRBV6-6
CASSQTLGGSMNEQFF TRBJ2-1 TRBV18
CASSQNPANYGYTF TRBJ1-2 TRBV4-3
CASSLRGEAFF TRBJ1-1 TRBV27
CASSLRSSGDTQYF TRBJ2-3 TRBV5-4